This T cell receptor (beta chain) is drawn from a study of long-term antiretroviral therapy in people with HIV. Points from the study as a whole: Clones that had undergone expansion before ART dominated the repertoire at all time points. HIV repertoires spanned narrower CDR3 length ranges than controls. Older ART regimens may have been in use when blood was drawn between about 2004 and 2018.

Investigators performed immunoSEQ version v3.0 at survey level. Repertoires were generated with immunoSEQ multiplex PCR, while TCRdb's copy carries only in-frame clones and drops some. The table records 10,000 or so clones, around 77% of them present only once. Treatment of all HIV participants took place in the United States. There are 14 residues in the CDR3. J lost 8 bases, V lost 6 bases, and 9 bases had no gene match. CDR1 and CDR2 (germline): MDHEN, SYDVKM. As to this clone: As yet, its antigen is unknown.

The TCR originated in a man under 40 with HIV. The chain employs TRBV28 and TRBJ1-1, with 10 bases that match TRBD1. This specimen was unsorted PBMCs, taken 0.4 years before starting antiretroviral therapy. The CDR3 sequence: CASRLPGQGTEAFF. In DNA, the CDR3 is TGTGCCAGCAGACTTCCGGGACAGGGGACCGAAGCTTTCTTT.